This note documents a single T cell receptor (beta chain) sequence. Antigen unknown. The data are from a study of blood T cells in healthy people across ages. General study findings and limits: Because sorting was not performed, PBMCs prevented conclusive naive versus antigen-experienced comparison.

This CDR3 has 16 amino acids. Per germline, CDR1 SGHVS and CDR2 FQNEAQ. V shed 1 base and J shed 0 bases, with 13 bases lying between them. Primed by a sample-barcoded 5' primer and a J-beta primer mix, a second PCR proceeded for about 6 to 12 cycles. TCRdb used MiXCR to reprocess the 5' RACE reads, holding one entry per CDR3 protein. The sample yields approximately 1,000,000 distinct CDR3 sequences, 35% to 55% seen once. This chain uses TRBV7-8 with TRBJ2-7; D may be TRBD1 or TRBD2 (6 bases each). What was sequenced was blood. The TCR comes from a woman aged 55 to 70 in good health. CDR3 DNA: TGTGCCAGCAGCTTAGTGTTAAGGGGGGCCTCCTACGAGCAGTACTTC. The encoded protein is CASSLVLRGASYEQYF. Filled out from reference TRBV7-8 and TRBJ2-7, the complete variable domain reads GAGVSQSPRYKVAKRGQDVALRCDPISGHVSLFWYQQALGQGPEFLTYFQNEAQLDKSGLPSDRFFAERPEGSVSTLKIQRTQQEDSAVYLCASSLVLRGASYEQYFGPGTRLTVT.